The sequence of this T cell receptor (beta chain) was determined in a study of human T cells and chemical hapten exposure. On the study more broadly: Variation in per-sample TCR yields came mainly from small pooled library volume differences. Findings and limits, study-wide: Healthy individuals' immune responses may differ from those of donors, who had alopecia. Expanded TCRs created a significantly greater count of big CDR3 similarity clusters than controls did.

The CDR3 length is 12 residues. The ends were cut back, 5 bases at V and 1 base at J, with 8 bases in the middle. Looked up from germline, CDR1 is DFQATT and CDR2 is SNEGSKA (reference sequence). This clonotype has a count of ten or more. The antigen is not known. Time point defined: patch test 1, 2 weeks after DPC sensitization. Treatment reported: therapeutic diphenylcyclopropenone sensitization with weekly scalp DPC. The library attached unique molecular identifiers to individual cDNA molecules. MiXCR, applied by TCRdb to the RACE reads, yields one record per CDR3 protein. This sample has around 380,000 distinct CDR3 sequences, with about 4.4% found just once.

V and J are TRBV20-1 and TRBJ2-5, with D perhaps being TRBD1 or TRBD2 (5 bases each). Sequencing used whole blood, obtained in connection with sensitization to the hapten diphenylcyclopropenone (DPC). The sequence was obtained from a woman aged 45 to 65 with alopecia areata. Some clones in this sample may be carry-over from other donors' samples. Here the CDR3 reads CSADSGQETQYF. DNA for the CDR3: TGCAGTGCTGACAGCGGCCAAGAGACCCAGTACTTC.